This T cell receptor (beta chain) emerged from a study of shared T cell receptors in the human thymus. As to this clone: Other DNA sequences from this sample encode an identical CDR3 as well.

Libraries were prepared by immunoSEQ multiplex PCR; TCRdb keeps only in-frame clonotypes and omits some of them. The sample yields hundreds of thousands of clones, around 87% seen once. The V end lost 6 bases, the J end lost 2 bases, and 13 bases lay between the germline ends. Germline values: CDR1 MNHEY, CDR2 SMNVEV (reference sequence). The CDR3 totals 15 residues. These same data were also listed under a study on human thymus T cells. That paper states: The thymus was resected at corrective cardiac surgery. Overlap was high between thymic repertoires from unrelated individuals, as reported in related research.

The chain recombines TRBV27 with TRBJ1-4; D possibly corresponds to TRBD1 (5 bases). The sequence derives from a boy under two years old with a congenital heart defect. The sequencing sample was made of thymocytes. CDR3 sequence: CASSLLGGTNEKLFF. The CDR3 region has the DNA TGTGCCAGCAGCCTACTTGGGGGGACTAATGAAAAACTGTTTTTT.